These T cell receptor beta chains were read from a single sample in a study of blood T cells in healthy people across ages. TCRdb re-called the 5' RACE reads through MiXCR, storing one row per CDR3 protein. The table has 550,000 to 600,000 distinct CDR3 sequences, approximately 30% seen once; the top ten hold 15% to 20%. Material: blood. These receptors originate from a woman aged 70 to 79 in good health. CDR3s include the opening cysteine and the closing phenylalanine or tryptophan. Each record gives: D gene, V gene, J gene, clone size, CDR3 protein, CDR3 DNA. D genes are given only for firm matches. Clone size is stated in some rows and not others, as once, few, many or a class when expanded.

d_call: .; v_call: TRBV4-3; j_call: TRBJ2-2; clone_size: .; cdr3_aa: CASSQDSGSVAGELFF; cdr3_nt: TGCGCCAGCAGCCAAGATTCAGGGAGTGTGGCCGGGGAGCTGTTTTTT
d_call: TRBD1; v_call: TRBV20-1; j_call: TRBJ1-1; clone_size: .; cdr3_aa: CSAGGQTLNTEAFF; cdr3_nt: TGCAGTGCTGGGGGACAGACGCTGAACACTGAAGCTTTCTTT
d_call: .; v_call: TRBV12-3/TRBV12-4; j_call: TRBJ2-5; clone_size: .; cdr3_aa: CASSLVVVGETQYF; cdr3_nt: TGTGCCAGCAGTTTAGTGGTAGTCGGAGAGACCCAGTACTTC
d_call: .; v_call: TRBV2; j_call: TRBJ2-3; clone_size: .; cdr3_aa: CASRGLADTQYF; cdr3_nt: TGTGCCAGCAGAGGTTTAGCGGATACGCAGTATTTT
d_call: .; v_call: TRBV21-1; j_call: TRBJ2-4; clone_size: .; cdr3_aa: CASGKGGSGTGTKNIQYF; cdr3_nt: TGTGCCAGCGGCAAAGGAGGTAGCGGGACTGGTACCAAAAACATTCAGTACTTC
d_call: .; v_call: TRBV20-1; j_call: TRBJ2-7; clone_size: .; cdr3_aa: CSAPNPGASTYEQYF; cdr3_nt: TGCAGTGCCCCCAACCCGGGGGCCTCTACCTACGAGCAGTACTTC
d_call: .; v_call: TRBV7-2; j_call: TRBJ2-5; clone_size: .; cdr3_aa: CASSSREGRTQYF; cdr3_nt: TGTGCCAGCAGCTCGCGAGAGGGTCGGACCCAGTACTTC
d_call: TRBD1; v_call: TRBV5-1; j_call: TRBJ2-7; clone_size: .; cdr3_aa: CASSSTGDTNEQYF; cdr3_nt: TGCGCCAGCAGCTCAACAGGGGACACAAACGAGCAGTACTTC
d_call: .; v_call: TRBV11-1; j_call: TRBJ1-4; clone_size: .; cdr3_aa: CASSLGGRKLFF; cdr3_nt: TGTGCCAGCAGCTTAGGGGGGAGAAAACTGTTTTTT
d_call: .; v_call: TRBV7-2; j_call: TRBJ1-2; clone_size: few; cdr3_aa: CASTLNTPGDTGYTF; cdr3_nt: TGTGCCAGCACCCTGAACACCCCTGGGGATACGGGCTACACCTTC
d_call: .; v_call: TRBV7-2; j_call: TRBJ2-2; clone_size: .; cdr3_aa: CASSFRPRNTGELFF; cdr3_nt: TGTGCCAGCAGCTTCCGACCTAGGAACACCGGGGAGCTGTTTTTT
d_call: .; v_call: TRBV7-6; j_call: TRBJ2-7; clone_size: .; cdr3_aa: CASSPGTHSPEQYF; cdr3_nt: TGTGCCAGCAGCCCCGGGACTCATTCACCCGAGCAGTACTTC
d_call: TRBD1; v_call: TRBV20-1; j_call: TRBJ1-2; clone_size: .; cdr3_aa: CSAGTVDYTF; cdr3_nt: TGCAGTGCTGGGACAGTGGACTACACCTTC
d_call: .; v_call: TRBV20-1; j_call: TRBJ1-1; clone_size: few; cdr3_aa: CSARQGTGQAFF; cdr3_nt: TGCAGTGCTAGACAGGGGACGGGTCAAGCTTTCTTT
d_call: .; v_call: TRBV12-3/TRBV12-4; j_call: TRBJ1-2; clone_size: few; cdr3_aa: CASSLIGGYTF; cdr3_nt: TGTGCCAGCAGTTTAATCGGTGGCTACACCTTC
d_call: .; v_call: TRBV5-1; j_call: TRBJ2-6; clone_size: many; cdr3_aa: CASSPIRISGANVLTF; cdr3_nt: TGCGCCAGCAGTCCCATCAGGATCTCTGGGGCCAACGTCCTGACTTTC
d_call: .; v_call: TRBV21-1; j_call: TRBJ1-1; clone_size: many; cdr3_aa: CASSKEIGMTEAFF; cdr3_nt: TGTGCCAGCAGCAAAGAAATCGGGATGACTGAAGCTTTCTTT
d_call: .; v_call: TRBV20-1; j_call: TRBJ1-4; clone_size: few; cdr3_aa: CSAEFNEKLFF; cdr3_nt: TGCAGTGCGGAGTTTAATGAAAAACTGTTTTTT
d_call: .; v_call: TRBV9; j_call: TRBJ1-1; clone_size: .; cdr3_aa: CASTERMLDTEAFF; cdr3_nt: TGTGCCAGCACCGAAAGGATGTTGGACACTGAAGCTTTCTTT